A selection of T cell receptor beta chains follows, all from one sample in a study of cytomegalovirus exposure and HLA in healthy donors. The assay was immunoSEQ multiplex PCR, and TCRdb's table has in-frame clones only and misses some. The sample has around 87,000 clones; 81% are singletons. Sequencing used PBMCs. The origin of the receptors is a girl aged 2 to 9 in good health and CMV-seropositive. CDR3s leave out the opening cysteine and the closing phenylalanine or tryptophan. Fields, in order: clone size, CDR3 length, V gene, J gene, CDR3 protein. Clone size is stated in some rows and not others, as once, few, many or a class when expanded.

NA	12	TRBV10-3	TRBJ1-5	AISEGQGSKPQH
NA	12	TRBV5-5	TRBJ1-1	ASSLTYSQTEAF
NA	13	TRBV4-2	TRBJ1-2	ASSQEVSGGRGYT
NA	13	TRBV30	TRBJ2-7	AWRLAGGPSYEQY
NA	9	TRBV20-1	TRBJ2-3	SASIADTQY
NA	12	TRBV29-1	TRBJ2-7	SVGGGQGAYEQY
NA	17	TRBV28	TRBJ2-1	ASSLAAGGPRASGNEQF
NA	12	TRBV2	TRBJ2-5	ASKSGTGKETQY
NA	13	TRBV6-5	TRBJ1-3	ASSYSRVSGNTIY
NA	13	TRBV21-1	TRBJ1-1	ASSPGGVRGTEAF
few	10	TRBV5-1	TRBJ1-1	ASSQSQGEAF
NA	9	TRBV10-3	TRBJ2-1	AISDINEQF
NA	13	TRBV4-2	TRBJ2-1	ASSQEEQGRNEQF
once	14	TRBV2	TRBJ2-4	ASSGTGILAKNIQY
NA	13	TRBV28	TRBJ2-5	ASSSFRERGETQY
few	12	TRBV9	TRBJ2-5	ASSPQGIWETQY
NA	9	TRBV6-5	TRBJ1-1	ASSYTGKAF
NA	14	TRBV30	TRBJ2-1	AWSRQGWNARHEQF
few	13	TRBV4-1	TRBJ1-3	ASSQAWQIGNTIY
NA	9	TRBV28	TRBJ2-7	ASGDSYEQY
few	11	TRBV7-9	TRBJ1-4	ASRSATNEKLF
NA	12	TRBV27	TRBJ1-4	ASRGWTGDEKLF
once	9	TRBV29-1	TRBJ2-5	SVAYQETQY
NA	13	TRBV7-9	TRBJ1-2	ASSLTLGTAYGYT
NA	13	TRBV5-1	TRBJ2-7	ASSLAGLNSYEQY
NA	11	TRBV29-1	TRBJ1-2	SVESREGPGYT
NA	14	TRBV5-1	TRBJ1-1	ASSSGTGGWNTEAF
NA	13	TRBV30	TRBJ2-5	AWSRGAGSGETQY
NA	12	TRBV28	TRBJ1-1	ASRKTGSNTEAF
few	11	TRBV19	TRBJ1-5	ASCVQGTGPQH
NA	11	TRBV29-1	TRBJ1-1	SVSRAGDTEAF
NA	11	TRBV6-5	TRBJ1-2	ASSYGQFDGYT
NA	11	TRBV28	TRBJ2-7	ASIGLAGYEQY
NA	15	TRBV28	TRBJ2-3	ASSPRRGLAITDTQY
few	11	TRBV6-1	TRBJ1-2	ASSEGWGGGYT
NA	14	TRBV9	TRBJ1-2	ASSETTGNLDYGYT
NA	12	TRBV28	TRBJ1-1	ATKPDGGQRRAF
NA	10	TRBV6-5	TRBJ2-7	ASSPGPGEQY
NA	13	TRBV27	TRBJ2-4	ASSSIGHDKNIQY
NA	11	TRBV7-2	TRBJ2-3	ASSRTQGDTQY
NA	12	TRBV7-9	TRBJ2-5	ASSLSQALETQY
NA	13	TRBV19	TRBJ2-3	ASTGSGVSTDTQY
NA	12	TRBV10-3	TRBJ1-1	AISESVSVRAAF
NA	12	TRBV30	TRBJ2-7	AWRGTGGANEQY
few	11	TRBV29-1	TRBJ1-1	SVVTGGNTEAF
NA	11	TRBV7-9	TRBJ2-3	ASSFPSGVTQY
NA	13	TRBV28	TRBJ2-3	ASTILAGAADTQY
NA	13	TRBV2	TRBJ1-1	ASSDRIAGDTEAF
once	11	TRBV27	TRBJ2-7	ASSFRDTYEQY
NA	14	TRBV4-2	TRBJ2-7	ASSQVPGGGSYEQY